The entry below gives a single T cell receptor beta chain sequence along with its context. The antigen is unknown. This sample is part of a study of T-cell reconstitution after alpha-beta-depleted transplantation in children. Study-wide points: It was reported that alpha-beta T cells came from several hundred expanded graft clones (about two months after transplant). Surviving recipient T cells and intrathymic progenitors accounted for some patients' high TCRbeta diversity at day 60. T-cell counts and diversity at one year post-transplant came mainly from newly produced T cells.

The authors prepared the TCRbeta library with unique molecular identifiers. TCRdb itself ran the PCR reads through MiXCR, one entry per CDR3 protein. The sample lists roughly 240,000 distinct CDR3 sequences, 8.2% seen once, with just under 6.5% in the top ten. The CDR3 consists of 11 residues. Trimming shortened V by 6 bases and J by 7 bases, and 8 bases separated the two germline ends. V and J are TRBV12-3 or TRBV12-4 and TRBJ2-3; D remains unclear. Sequences were derived from PBMCs, mostly from graft donor cells, sampled 180 days after TCRalphabeta/CD19-depleted stem cell transplant. This clonotype originated in a male patient younger than 18 who had a stem cell transplant for acute lymphoblastic leukemia, so the T cells may come from the graft donor. The CDR3, as DNA: TGTGCCAGCAGACTCTCGAATACGCAGTATTTT. Amino acids: CASRLSNTQYF.